The text below deals with one T cell receptor beta chain. Its matching antigen is unknown. CD8 cells regarded as naive lacked CD45RO, were positively chosen for CCR7, and omitted terminally differentiated effector memory CD45RA+ cells. 200 ng DNA, 30,000 to 35,000 T cell genomes, went into each sorted-subset replicate PCR. Using immunoSEQ multiplex PCR, the repertoire was profiled, and TCRdb retains in-frame clones only, with some absent. Here the sample spans roughly 770,000 clones, 90% to 97% being singletons. This sample was included in a study of shared clonotypes between healthy human individuals. In the study overall: Per-donor plates numbered three CD4 naive, three CD4 memory, two CD8 naive and one CD8 memory. Findings and caveats of the study: Estimated richness was generally greater in naive than memory subsets. Blood was the sole source, and tissue repertoires probably differ.

This CDR3 is built from 16 residues. J gave up 6 bases and V 0 bases, and 3 bases lay outside the gene matches. CDR1 is SGHRS and CDR2 is YFSETQ in the germline V gene. V usage is TRBV5-1 and J usage is TRBJ2-1; TRBD2 matches at 13 bases. The specimen sequenced was naive CD8+ T cells sorted from blood. The TCR was taken from a young man in good health. CDR3 bases: TGCGCCAGCAGCTTGGTGGGGACTAGCGGGGTCAATGAGCAGTTCTTC. As protein: CASSLVGTSGVNEQFF.